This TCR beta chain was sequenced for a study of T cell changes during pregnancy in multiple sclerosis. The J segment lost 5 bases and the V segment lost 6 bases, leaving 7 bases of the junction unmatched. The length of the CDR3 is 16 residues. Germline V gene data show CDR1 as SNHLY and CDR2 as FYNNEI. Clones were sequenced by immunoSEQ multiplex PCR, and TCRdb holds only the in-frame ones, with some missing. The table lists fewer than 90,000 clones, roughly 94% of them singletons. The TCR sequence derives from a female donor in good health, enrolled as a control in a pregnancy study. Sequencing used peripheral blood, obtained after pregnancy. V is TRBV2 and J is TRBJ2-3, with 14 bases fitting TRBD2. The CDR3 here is CASRPTSGRAIDTQYF. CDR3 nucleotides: TGTGCCAGCAGACCGACTAGCGGGAGGGCCATAGATACGCAGTATTTT.